The source of this TCR beta chain is a study of blood T cell repertoires in COVID-19. Across the study: The samples span acute and convalescent COVID-19 from the United States, Italy and Spain. From T cells, B-cell-depleted T cells, or PBMCs came the material, which was cDNA or gDNA.

Original data processing: Amplification from reference gene primers served as the basis for estimated nucleated cell counts. Method: immunoSEQ multiplex PCR; TCRdb's copy keeps in-frame clones and lacks some. For V, J and clone size, that table is used; D and trimming come from the DNA. The sample shows around 190,000 clones, roughly 77% of them seen only once. The germline CDR1 and CDR2 sequences are SGHAT and FQDESV (reference sequence). This CDR3 spans 14 amino acids. V lost 10 bases and J lost 0, with 14 bases in between. The chain links TRBV11-1 to TRBJ2-3; tentatively, D is TRBD1 (6 bases). This clonotype was sampled from a man in his 70s with active or convalescent COVID-19. Sequencing was performed on peripheral blood. Here the CDR3 DNA reads TGTGCCACCGGAGGACAGCTAAGCACAGATACGCAGTATTTT. Amino acids: CATGGQLSTDTQYF.